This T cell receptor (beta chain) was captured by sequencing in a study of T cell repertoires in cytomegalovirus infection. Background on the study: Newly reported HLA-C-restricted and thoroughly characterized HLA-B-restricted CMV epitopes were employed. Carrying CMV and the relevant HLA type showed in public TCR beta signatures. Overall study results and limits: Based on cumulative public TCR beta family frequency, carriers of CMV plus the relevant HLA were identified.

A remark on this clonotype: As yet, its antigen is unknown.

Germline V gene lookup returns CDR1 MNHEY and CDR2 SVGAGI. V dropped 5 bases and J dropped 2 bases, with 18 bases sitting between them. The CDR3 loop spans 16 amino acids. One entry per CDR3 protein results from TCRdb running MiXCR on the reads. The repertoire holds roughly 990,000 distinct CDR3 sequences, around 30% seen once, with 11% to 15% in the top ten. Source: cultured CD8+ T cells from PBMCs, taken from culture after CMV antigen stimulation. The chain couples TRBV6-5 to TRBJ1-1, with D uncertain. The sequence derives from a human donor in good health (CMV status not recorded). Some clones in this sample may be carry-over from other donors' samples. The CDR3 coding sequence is TGTGCCAGCAGTCCTCGATGGACGGACCGAAACACTGAAGCTTTCTTT. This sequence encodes CASSPRWTDRNTEAFF.